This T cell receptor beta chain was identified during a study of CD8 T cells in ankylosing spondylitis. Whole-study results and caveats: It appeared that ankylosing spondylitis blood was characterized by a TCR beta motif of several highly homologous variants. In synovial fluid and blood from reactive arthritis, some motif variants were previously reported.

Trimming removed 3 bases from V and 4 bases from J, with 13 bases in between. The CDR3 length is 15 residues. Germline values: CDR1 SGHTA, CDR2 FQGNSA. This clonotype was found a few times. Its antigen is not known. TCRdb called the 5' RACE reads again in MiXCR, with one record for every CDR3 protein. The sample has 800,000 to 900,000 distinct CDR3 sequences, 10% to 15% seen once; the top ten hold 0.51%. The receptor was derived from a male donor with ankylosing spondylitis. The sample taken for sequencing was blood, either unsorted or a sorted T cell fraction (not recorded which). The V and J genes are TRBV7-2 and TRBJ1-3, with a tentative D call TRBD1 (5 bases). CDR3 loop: CASSFGGSIGNTIYF. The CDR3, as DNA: TGTGCCAGCAGCTTCGGGGGTTCAATCGGAAACACCATATATTTT.